This entry describes one TCR beta chain. Its specificity is unknown. TCRdb's table, derived via immunoSEQ multiplex PCR, lists solely in-frame clones and lacks some. Found here are over a million clones, around 98.5% of them singletons; the top ten hold over 0.3%. CDR3 length equals 15 residues. Germline CDR1 is SGHNT and CDR2 is YENEEA. J was trimmed by 8 bases and V by 5 bases; bases with no gene match: 4. The entry originates in a study of shared clonotypes between healthy human individuals. Study findings and constraints: Shared across several donors were 4% to 6% of the naive CD4 clonotypes.

This rearrangement joins TRBV11-3 to TRBJ2-1; 15 positions match TRBD2. Specimen: naive CD4+ T cells sorted from blood. Subset meaning: CD45RA+ positively selected. The receptor was isolated from a man aged 25-45 years in good health. CDR3 amino acids: CASSPGLAGGHEQFF. The CDR3 nucleotides are TGTGCCAGCAGCCCGGGACTAGCGGGAGGCCATGAGCAGTTCTTC.